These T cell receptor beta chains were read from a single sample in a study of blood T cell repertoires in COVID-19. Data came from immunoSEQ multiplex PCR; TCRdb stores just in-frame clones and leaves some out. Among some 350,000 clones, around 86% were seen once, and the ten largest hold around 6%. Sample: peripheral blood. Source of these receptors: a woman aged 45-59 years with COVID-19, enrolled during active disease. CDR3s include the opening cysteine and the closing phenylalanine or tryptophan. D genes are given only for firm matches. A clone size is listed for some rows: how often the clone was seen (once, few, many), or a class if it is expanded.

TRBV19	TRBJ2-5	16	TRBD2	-	CASSPGTSGTAETQYF	TGTGCCAGTAGTCCCGGGACTAGCGGGACGGCAGAGACCCAGTACTTC
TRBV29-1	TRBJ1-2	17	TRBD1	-	CSVEGGGQGLSNYGYTF	TGCAGCGTTGAAGGAGGGGGCCAGGGACTTTCTAACTATGGCTACACCTTC
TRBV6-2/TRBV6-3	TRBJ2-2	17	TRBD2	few	CASSYPLAGGSAGELFF	TGTGCCAGCAGTTACCCCCTAGCGGGAGGGTCGGCCGGGGAGCTGTTTTTT
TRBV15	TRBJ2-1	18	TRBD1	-	CATSRKRGQTGIYNEQFF	TGTGCCACCAGCAGAAAAAGGGGGCAGACAGGGATCTACAATGAGCAGTTCTTC
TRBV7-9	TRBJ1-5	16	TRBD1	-	CASSWGDRASNQPQHF	TGTGCCAGCAGCTGGGGGGACAGGGCGAGCAATCAGCCCCAGCATTTT
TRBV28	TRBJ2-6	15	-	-	CASSLGLSGANVLTF	TGTGCCAGCAGCTTAGGACTCTCTGGGGCCAACGTCCTGACTTTC
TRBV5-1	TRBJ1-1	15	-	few	CASSYYRQGNTEAFF	TGCGCCAGCAGCTACTATCGCCAGGGCAACACTGAAGCTTTCTTT
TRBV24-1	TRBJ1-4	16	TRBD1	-	CATSKGTGRANEKLFF	TGTGCCACCAGTAAAGGGACAGGGCGGGCTAATGAAAAACTGTTTTTT
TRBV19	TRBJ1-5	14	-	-	CASSIVSDSQPQHF	TGTGCCAGTAGTATAGTCTCAGATAGCCAGCCCCAGCATTTT
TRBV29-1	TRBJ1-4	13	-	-	CSVKRGFDEKLFF	TGCAGCGTTAAAAGGGGCTTTGATGAAAAACTGTTTTTT
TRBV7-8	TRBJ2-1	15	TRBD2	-	CASSLTSGRHNEQFF	TGTGCCAGCAGCCTTACTAGCGGGAGGCACAATGAGCAGTTCTTC
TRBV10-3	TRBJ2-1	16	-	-	CAISELGSGGANEQFF	TGTGCCATCAGTGAGTTGGGGTCGGGCGGGGCTAATGAGCAGTTCTTC
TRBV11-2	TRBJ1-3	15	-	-	CASSVGQISGNTIYF	TGTGCCAGCAGCGTCGGACAGATCTCTGGAAACACCATATATTTT
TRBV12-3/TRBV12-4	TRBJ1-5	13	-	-	CASSLQGGQPQHF	TGTGCCAGCAGTTTACAGGGAGGTCAGCCCCAGCATTTT
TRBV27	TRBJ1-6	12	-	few	CASSFTSSPLHF	TGTGCCAGCAGTTTCACCAGTTCACCCCTCCACTTT
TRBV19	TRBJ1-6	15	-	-	CASSIPSSYNSPLHF	TGTGCCAGTAGTATACCGAGCTCCTATAATTCACCCCTCCACTTT
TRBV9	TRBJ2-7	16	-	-	CASSVDEGSATYEQYF	TGTGCCAGCAGCGTAGACGAGGGCTCCGCAACCTACGAGCAGTACTTC
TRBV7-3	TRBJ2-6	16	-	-	CASSLIGTPGANVLTF	TGTGCCAGCAGCCTCATAGGGACTCCTGGGGCCAACGTCCTGACTTTC
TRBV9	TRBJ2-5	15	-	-	CASSVISGYQETQYF	TGTGCCAGCAGCGTAATAAGTGGCTACCAAGAGACCCAGTACTTC
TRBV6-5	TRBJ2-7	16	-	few	CASSYSADLASYEQYF	TGTGCCAGCAGTTACTCTGCGGATCTAGCCTCCTACGAGCAGTACTTC
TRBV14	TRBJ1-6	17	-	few	CASSQDKSPTYNSPLHF	TGTGCCAGCAGCCAAGATAAGAGCCCGACCTATAATTCACCCCTCCACTTT
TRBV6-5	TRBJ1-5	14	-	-	CASRLGLGSQPQHF	TGTGCCAGCAGACTGGGGCTAGGTTCCCAGCCCCAGCATTTT
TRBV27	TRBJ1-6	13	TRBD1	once	CASSDRGYSPLHF	TGTGCCAGCTCTGACAGGGGGTATTCACCCCTCCACTTT
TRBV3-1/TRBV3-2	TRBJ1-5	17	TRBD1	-	CASSQGQGRVWGQPQHF	TGTGCCAGCAGCCAGGGACAGGGACGGGTTTGGGGTCAGCCCCAGCATTTT
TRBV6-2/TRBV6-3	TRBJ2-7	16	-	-	CASSYSTLGEDYEQYF	TGTGCCAGCAGTTACTCTACCCTCGGTGAGGACTACGAGCAGTACTTC
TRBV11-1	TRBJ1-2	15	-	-	CASSLGFSGRYGYTF	TGTGCCAGCAGCTTGGGCTTTTCAGGGCGCTATGGCTACACCTTC
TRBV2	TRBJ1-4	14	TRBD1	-	CASFLQGLAEKLFF	TGTGCCAGCTTTCTACAGGGGTTGGCTGAAAAACTGTTTTTT
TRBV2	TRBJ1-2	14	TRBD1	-	CASNNRGRNYGYTF	TGTGCCAGCAACAACAGGGGGCGTAACTATGGCTACACCTTC
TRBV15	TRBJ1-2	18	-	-	CATSRGSTTGTANYGYTF	TGTGCCACCAGCAGAGGATCTACCACGGGGACTGCTAACTATGGCTACACCTTC
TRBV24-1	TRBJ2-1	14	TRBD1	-	CATRGQGNYNEQFF	TGTGCCACCAGAGGACAGGGAAACTACAATGAGCAGTTCTTC
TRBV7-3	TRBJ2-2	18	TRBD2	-	CASSFGLAGVGGTGELFF	TGTGCCAGCAGCTTCGGACTAGCGGGAGTGGGGGGCACCGGGGAGCTGTTTTTT
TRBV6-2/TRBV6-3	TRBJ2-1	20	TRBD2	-	CASSYPFASGRTPSYNEQFF	TGTGCCAGCAGTTACCCTTTCGCTAGCGGGAGAACCCCCTCCTACAATGAGCAGTTCTTC
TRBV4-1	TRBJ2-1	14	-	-	CASSRAENTNEQFF	TGCGCCAGCAGCCGGGCCGAGAACACGAATGAGCAGTTCTTC
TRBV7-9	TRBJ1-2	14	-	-	CASSPGQVNYGYTF	TGTGCCAGCAGCCCGGGACAAGTGAACTATGGCTACACCTTC
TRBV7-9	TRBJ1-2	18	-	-	CASSLVRGSTRPNYGYTF	TGTGCCAGCAGCTTAGTAAGGGGAAGCACCAGGCCTAACTATGGCTACACCTTC
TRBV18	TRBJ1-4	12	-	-	CASSPQREKLFF	TGTGCCAGCTCACCACAGCGCGAAAAACTGTTTTTT
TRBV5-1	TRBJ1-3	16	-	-	CASSSQTGTTGNTIYF	TGCGCCAGCAGCAGCCAAACAGGGACGACTGGAAACACCATATATTTT
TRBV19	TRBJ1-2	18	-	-	CASSAKSTPGTGVYGYTF	TGTGCCAGTAGTGCTAAATCGACCCCTGGGACGGGGGTCTATGGCTACACCTTC
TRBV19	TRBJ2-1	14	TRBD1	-	CASSSGQSYNEQFF	TGTGCCAGTAGCTCGGGACAGTCCTACAATGAGCAGTTCTTC
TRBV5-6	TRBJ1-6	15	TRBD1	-	CASGTTGVGNSPLHF	TGTGCCAGCGGCACAACAGGGGTGGGCAATTCACCCCTCCACTTT
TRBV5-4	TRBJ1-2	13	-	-	CASSLQANYGYTF	TGTGCCAGCAGCTTGCAGGCTAACTATGGCTACACCTTC
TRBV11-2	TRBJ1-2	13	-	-	CASSLVRQGKYTF	TGTGCCAGCAGCTTAGTCCGGCAGGGGAAGTACACCTTC
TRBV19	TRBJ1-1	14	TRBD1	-	CASSIQGANTEAFF	TGTGCCAGTAGTATCCAGGGGGCGAACACTGAAGCTTTCTTT
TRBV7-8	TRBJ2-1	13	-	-	CASSSGPGNEQFF	TGTGCCAGCAGCTCTGGGCCTGGGAATGAGCAGTTCTTC
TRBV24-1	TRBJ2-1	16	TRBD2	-	CATSERTSGRNNEQFF	TGTGCCACCAGTGAACGGACTAGCGGGAGGAACAATGAGCAGTTCTTC
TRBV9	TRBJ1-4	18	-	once	CASSVGQEEVYILEKLFF	TGTGCCAGCAGCGTAGGTCAGGAGGAGGTTTATATTTTGGAAAAACTGTTTTTT
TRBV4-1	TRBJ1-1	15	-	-	CASSQGGQMNTEAFF	TGCGCCAGCAGCCAAGGGGGACAAATGAACACTGAAGCTTTCTTT
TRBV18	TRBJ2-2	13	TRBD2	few	CASSGRDTGELFF	TGTGCCAGCTCCGGGAGGGACACCGGGGAGCTGTTTTTT
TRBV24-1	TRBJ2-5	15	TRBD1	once	CATSDAGTGEETQYF	TGTGCCACCAGTGACGCCGGGACAGGGGAAGAGACCCAGTACTTC
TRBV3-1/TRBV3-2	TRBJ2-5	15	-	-	CASSHPRVYQETQYF	TGTGCCAGCAGCCACCCCAGGGTGTACCAAGAGACCCAGTACTTC
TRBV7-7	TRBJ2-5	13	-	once	CASGPWTEETQYF	TGTGCTAGCGGGCCATGGACAGAAGAGACCCAGTACTTC
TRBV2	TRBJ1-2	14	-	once	CASSEDLGSRGYTF	TGTGCCAGCAGTGAAGATCTGGGGAGTCGAGGCTACACCTTC
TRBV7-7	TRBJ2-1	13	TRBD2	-	CASSGTSLTEQFF	TGTGCCAGCTCCGGGACTAGCCTGACTGAGCAGTTCTTC
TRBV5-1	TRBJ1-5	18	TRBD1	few	CASSPGQGREKSNQPQHF	TGCGCCAGCAGCCCGGGACAGGGCCGAGAAAAAAGCAATCAGCCCCAGCATTTT